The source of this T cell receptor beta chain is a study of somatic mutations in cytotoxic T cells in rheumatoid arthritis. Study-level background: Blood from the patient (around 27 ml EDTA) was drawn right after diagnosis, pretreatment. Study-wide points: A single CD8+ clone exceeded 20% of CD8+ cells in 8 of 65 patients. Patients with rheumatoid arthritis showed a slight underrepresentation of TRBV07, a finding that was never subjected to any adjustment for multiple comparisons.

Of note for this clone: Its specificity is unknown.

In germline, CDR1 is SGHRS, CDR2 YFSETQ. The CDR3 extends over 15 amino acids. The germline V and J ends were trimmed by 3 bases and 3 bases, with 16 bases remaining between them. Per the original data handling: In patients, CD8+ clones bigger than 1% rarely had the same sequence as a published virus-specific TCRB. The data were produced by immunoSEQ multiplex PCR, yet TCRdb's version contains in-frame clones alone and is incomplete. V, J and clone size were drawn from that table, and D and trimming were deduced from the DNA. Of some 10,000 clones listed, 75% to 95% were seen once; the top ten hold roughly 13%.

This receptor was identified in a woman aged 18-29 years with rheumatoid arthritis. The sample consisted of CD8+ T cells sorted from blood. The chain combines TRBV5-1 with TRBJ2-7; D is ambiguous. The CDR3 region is CASSSYLAQVYEQYF. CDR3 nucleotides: TGCGCCAGCAGCTCGTACTTAGCTCAAGTCTACGAGCAGTACTTC.